What follows are 12 T cell receptor beta chains derived from one specimen sequenced in a study of T cells after yellow fever vaccination. Each CDR3 protein is one row after TCRdb ran MiXCR on the 5' RACE reads. The sample records a few hundred thousand distinct CDR3 sequences, 6.9% being singletons. The material was CD4+ T cells sorted from PBMCs, obtained 15 days after the yellow fever booster vaccination. The origin of the receptors is a man aged 25-45 years who received the YFV17D yellow fever vaccine.

The chain carries TRBV5-1 and TRBJ1-4, with D unresolved. The CDR3 consists of 13 residues. Trimming pared 3 bases from V and 5 bases from J, leaving 8 bases between. Germline V gives CDR1 SGHRS, CDR2 YFSETQ. In DNA form, the CDR3 reads TGCGCCAGCAGCTCCGGGAGAAATGAAAAACTGTTTTTT. It translates to CASSSGRNEKLFF.

There are many counts of this clonotype. The chain joins TRBV7-9 to TRBJ2-5; 13 bases align to TRBD2. V was clipped by 1 base and J by 3 bases; unmatched bases: 8. This CDR3 has 18 residues. The germline CDR1 and CDR2 sequences are SEHNR and FQNEAQ (reference sequence). CDR3 in DNA: TGTGCCAGCAGCTTAGGTTCGGGGACTAGCGGGACGAAAGAGACCCAGTACTTC. Residues: CASSLGSGTSGTKETQYF.

This clonotype appeared many times. The rearrangement joins TRBV7-6 to TRBJ1-4, with 8 bases fitting TRBD1. Germline CDR1 and CDR2: SGHVS and FNYEAQ. The CDR3 length is 17 residues. Losses at the gene ends were 2 bases for V and 3 bases for J; bases not matched to a gene: 8. The CDR3 bases are TGTGCCAGCAGCTTAACCCCTGGCAGGGGGCCTAATGAAAAACTGTTTTTT. Translated: CASSLTPGRGPNEKLFF.

This clonotype came up many times. V is TRBV25-1 and J is TRBJ2-7; the D is unclear. V lost 4 bases and J 4 bases, leaving 11 bases between the germline ends. The CDR3 is made up of 13 amino acids. Germline CDR1 and CDR2: MGHDK and SYGVNS. CDR3: CASSVGNKYEQYF. The CDR3 DNA sequence: TGTGCCAGCAGTGTAGGGAATAAGTACGAGCAGTACTTC.

The chain couples TRBV5-1 to TRBJ2-7; 8 bases are shared with TRBD2. Germline CDR1 SGHRS, CDR2 YFSETQ. This CDR3 comprises 15 residues. The J segment lost 4 bases and the V segment lost 2 bases, leaving 8 bases of the junction unmatched. The CDR3 loop reads CASSLTAGGRYEQYF. CDR3 coding DNA: TGCGCCAGCAGCTTAACGGCGGGAGGTCGTTACGAGCAGTACTTC.

As to this clonotype: A much larger clone sits a single nucleotide away, making a read error possible. The genes are TRBV3-1 and TRBJ1-4; weak D call: TRBD1 (5 bases). Germline assignment: CDR1 LGHDT and CDR2 YNNKEL (reference sequence). V gave up 0 bases and J gave up 11 bases, with 16 bases separating them. CDR3 length equals 15 residues. The CDR3 bases are TGTGCCAGCAGCCAAGAGTACCAACTAGGGGATAAACTGTTTTTT. Encoded protein: CASSQEYQLGDKLFF. The full variable domain, in which reference TRBV3-1 and TRBJ1-4 provide the parts outside the CDR3, is DTAVSQTPKYLVTQMGNDKSIKCEQNLGHDTMYWYKQDSKKFLKIMFSYNNKELIINETVPNRFSPKSPDKAHLNLHINSLELGDSAVYFCASSQEYQLGDKLFFGSGTQLSVL.

This clonotype was counted ten times or more. This rearrangement joins TRBV7-9 to TRBJ2-1; D not resolved. The CDR3 length is 12 residues. Trimming took 6 bases from V and 10 from J, leaving 13 bases between them. Germline values: CDR1 SEHNR, CDR2 FQNEAQ (reference sequence). CDR3 protein: CASSDSDLEQFF. CDR3 in DNA: TGTGCCAGCAGTGATTCCGACCTGGAGCAGTTCTTC.

This clonotype was counted a few times. Written as DNA, the CDR3 is TGCAGTGCGCATGACAGGGGGTCCGGAAACACCATATATTTT. Protein product: CSAHDRGSGNTIYF. V is TRBV20-1 and J is TRBJ1-3, with 9 positions matching TRBD1. This CDR3 has 14 residues. The V gene end was trimmed by 6 bases and the J gene end by 4 bases; junction bases not matched to a gene: 7. Germline V gene sequence: CDR1 DFQATT, CDR2 SNEGSKA (reference sequence).

The chain couples TRBV19 to TRBJ2-6; either TRBD1 or TRBD2 may fit D (6 bases each). There are 16 residues in the CDR3. V lost 3 bases and J 2 bases, leaving 11 bases between the germline ends. Germline lookup yields CDR1 LNHDA and CDR2 SQIVND (reference sequence). The chain's CDR3 is CASSIRGGTGANVLTF. CDR3 coding DNA: TGTGCCAGTAGTATTCGAGGGGGGACTGGGGCCAACGTCCTGACTTTC. Full variable domain (outside the CDR3, taken from reference TRBV19 and TRBJ2-6): DGGITQSPKYLFRKEGQNVTLSCEQNLNHDAMYWYRQDPGQGLRLIYYSQIVNDFQKGDIAEGYSVSREKKESFPLTVTSAQKNPTAFYLCASSIRGGTGANVLTFGAGSRLTVL.

This clonotype has ten or more counts. The V gene is TRBV7-2, the J gene TRBJ2-7, with 7 bases matching TRBD1. V trimming: 3 bases; J trimming: 3 bases; junction bases outside the gene matches: 2. The CDR3 has 13 residues. The germline gives CDR1 SGHTA, CDR2 FQGNSA. CDR3 residues: CASSFGQDYEQYF. CDR3 nucleotides: TGTGCCAGCAGCTTCGGACAGGACTACGAGCAGTACTTC.

V is TRBV10-3 and J is TRBJ1-5, with D unclear. Germline-derived CDR1 and CDR2 are ENHRY and SYGVKD. The CDR3 consists of 12 residues. The ends were cut back, 4 bases at V and 7 bases at J, with 8 bases in the middle. CDR3: CAISAGVQPQHF. Here the CDR3 DNA reads TGTGCCATCAGTGCTGGGGTACAGCCCCAGCATTTT.

This clonotype has ten or more counts. The chain is built from TRBV20-1 and TRBJ2-3, with D perhaps TRBD2 (5 bases). Germline CDR1 reads DFQATT; CDR2 reads SNEGSKA (reference sequence). CDR3 length: 15 residues. Trimming pared 1 base from V and 1 base from J, leaving 12 bases between. The CDR3 loop reads CSARGVSAGTDTQYF. CDR3 nucleotides: TGCAGTGCTAGAGGGGTTTCAGCGGGCACAGATACGCAGTATTTT.